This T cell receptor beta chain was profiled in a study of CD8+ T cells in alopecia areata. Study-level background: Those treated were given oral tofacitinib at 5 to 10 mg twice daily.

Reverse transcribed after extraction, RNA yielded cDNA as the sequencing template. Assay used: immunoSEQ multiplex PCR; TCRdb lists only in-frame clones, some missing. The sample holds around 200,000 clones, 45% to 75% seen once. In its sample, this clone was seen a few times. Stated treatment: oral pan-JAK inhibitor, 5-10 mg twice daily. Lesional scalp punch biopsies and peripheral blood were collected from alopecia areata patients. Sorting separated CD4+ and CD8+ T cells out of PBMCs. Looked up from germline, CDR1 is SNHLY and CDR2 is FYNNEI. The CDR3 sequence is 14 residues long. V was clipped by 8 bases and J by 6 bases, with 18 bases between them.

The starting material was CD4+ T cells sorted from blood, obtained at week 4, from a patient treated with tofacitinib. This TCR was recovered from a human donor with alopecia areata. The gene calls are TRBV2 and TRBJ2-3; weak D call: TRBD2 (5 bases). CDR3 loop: CASSVSRGIDTQYF. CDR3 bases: TGTGCCAGCTCGGTGTCGCGAGGGATCGATACGCAGTATTTT.